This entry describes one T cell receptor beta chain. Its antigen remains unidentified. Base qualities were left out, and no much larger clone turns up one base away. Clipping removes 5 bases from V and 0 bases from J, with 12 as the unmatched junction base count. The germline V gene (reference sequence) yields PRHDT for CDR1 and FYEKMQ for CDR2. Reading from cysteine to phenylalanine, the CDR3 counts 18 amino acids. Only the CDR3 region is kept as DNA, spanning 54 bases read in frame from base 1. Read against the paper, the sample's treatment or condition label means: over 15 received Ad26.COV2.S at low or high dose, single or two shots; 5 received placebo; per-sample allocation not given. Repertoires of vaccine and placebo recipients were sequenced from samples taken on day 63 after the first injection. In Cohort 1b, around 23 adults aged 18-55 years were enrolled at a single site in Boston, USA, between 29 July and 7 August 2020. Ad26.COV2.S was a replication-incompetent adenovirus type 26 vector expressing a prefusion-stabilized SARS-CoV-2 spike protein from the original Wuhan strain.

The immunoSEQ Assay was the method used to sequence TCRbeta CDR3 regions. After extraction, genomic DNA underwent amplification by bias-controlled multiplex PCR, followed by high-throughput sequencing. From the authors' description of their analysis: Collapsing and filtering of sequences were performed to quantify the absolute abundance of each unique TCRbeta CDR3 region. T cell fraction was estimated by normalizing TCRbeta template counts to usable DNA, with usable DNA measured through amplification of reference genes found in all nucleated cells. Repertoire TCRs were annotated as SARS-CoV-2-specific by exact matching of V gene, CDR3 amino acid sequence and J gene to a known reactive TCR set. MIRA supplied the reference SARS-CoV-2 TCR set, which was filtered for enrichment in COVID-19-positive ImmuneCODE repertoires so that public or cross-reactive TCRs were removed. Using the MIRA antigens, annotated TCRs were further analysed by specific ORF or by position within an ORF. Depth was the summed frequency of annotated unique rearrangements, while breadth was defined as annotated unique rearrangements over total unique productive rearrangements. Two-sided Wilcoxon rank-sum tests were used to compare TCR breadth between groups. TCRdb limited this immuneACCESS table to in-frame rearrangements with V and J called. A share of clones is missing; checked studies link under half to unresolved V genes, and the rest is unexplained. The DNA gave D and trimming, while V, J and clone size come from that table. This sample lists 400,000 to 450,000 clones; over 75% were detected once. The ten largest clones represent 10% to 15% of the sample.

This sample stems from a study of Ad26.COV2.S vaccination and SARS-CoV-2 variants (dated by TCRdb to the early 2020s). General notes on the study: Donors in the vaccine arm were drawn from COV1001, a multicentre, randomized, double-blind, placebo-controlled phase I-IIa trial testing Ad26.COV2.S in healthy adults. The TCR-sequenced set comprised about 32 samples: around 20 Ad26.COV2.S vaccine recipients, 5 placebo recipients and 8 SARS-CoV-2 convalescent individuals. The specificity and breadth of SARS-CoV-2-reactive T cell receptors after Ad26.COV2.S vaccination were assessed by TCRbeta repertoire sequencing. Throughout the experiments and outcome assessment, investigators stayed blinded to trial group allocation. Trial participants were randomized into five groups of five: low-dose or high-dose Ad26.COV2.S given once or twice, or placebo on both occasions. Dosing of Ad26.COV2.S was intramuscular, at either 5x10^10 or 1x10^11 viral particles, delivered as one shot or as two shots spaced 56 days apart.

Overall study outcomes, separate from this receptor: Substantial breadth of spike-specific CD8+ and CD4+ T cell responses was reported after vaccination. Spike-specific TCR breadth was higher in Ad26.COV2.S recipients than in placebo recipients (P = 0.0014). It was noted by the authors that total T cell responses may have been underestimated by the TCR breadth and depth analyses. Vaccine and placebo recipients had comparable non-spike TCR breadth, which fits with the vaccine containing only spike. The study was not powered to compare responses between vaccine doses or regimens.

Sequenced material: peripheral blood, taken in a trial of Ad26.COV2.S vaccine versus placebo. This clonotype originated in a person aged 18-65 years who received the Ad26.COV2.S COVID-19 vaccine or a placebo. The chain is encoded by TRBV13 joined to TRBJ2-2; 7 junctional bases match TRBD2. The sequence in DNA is TGTGCCAGCAGCCCCCAACGGGATGCGGGAGCGAACACCGGGGAGCTGTTTTTT. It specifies CASSPQRDAGANTGELFF.